A selection of T cell receptor beta chains follows, all from one sample in a study of T cell responses to AZD1222 COVID-19 vaccine. Sequencing used immunoSEQ multiplex PCR; TCRdb keeps in-frame clones, though not all of them. The table has some 99,000 clones, more than 70% seen once. This specimen was peripheral blood, taken on day 0 of AZD1222 vaccination. Receptor source: an adult in good health. Both conserved end residues are part of each CDR3. The order of the fields is V gene, J gene, D gene, clone size, CDR3 protein, CDR3 DNA. A D gene is named only where the DNA matches it firmly. The size field is filled for only some rows; it gives once, few, many or a size class.

v_call: TRBV20-1; j_call: TRBJ1-1; d_call: -; clone_size: -; cdr3_aa: CSASKDTAGKAFF; cdr3_nt: TGCAGTGCTAGTAAGGACACCGCGGGGAAAGCTTTCTTT
v_call: TRBV9; j_call: TRBJ2-1; d_call: TRBD2; clone_size: -; cdr3_aa: CASSVGGGSSYNEQFF; cdr3_nt: TGTGCCAGCAGCGTAGGGGGAGGGAGCTCCTACAATGAGCAGTTCTTC
v_call: TRBV5-5; j_call: TRBJ2-7; d_call: TRBD1; clone_size: -; cdr3_aa: CASSLEGQGIHEQYF; cdr3_nt: TGTGCCAGCAGCTTGGAGGGACAGGGGATACACGAGCAGTACTTC
v_call: TRBV19; j_call: TRBJ1-2; d_call: -; clone_size: once; cdr3_aa: CASHHRGAQNGYTF; cdr3_nt: TGTGCCAGTCATCATAGGGGGGCGCAGAATGGCTACACCTTC
v_call: TRBV18; j_call: TRBJ2-5; d_call: TRBD1; clone_size: -; cdr3_aa: CASSPTGPQETQYF; cdr3_nt: TGTGCCAGCTCACCGACAGGGCCCCAAGAGACCCAGTACTTC
v_call: TRBV3-1/TRBV3-2; j_call: TRBJ1-1; d_call: -; clone_size: -; cdr3_aa: CASSPAGLGTEAFF; cdr3_nt: TGTGCCAGCAGCCCGGCAGGCCTGGGCACTGAAGCTTTCTTT
v_call: TRBV9; j_call: TRBJ2-5; d_call: TRBD1; clone_size: -; cdr3_aa: CASSGQGGLDQETQYF; cdr3_nt: TGTGCCAGCAGCGGACAGGGGGGTCTGGACCAAGAGACCCAGTACTTC
v_call: TRBV6-6; j_call: TRBJ1-2; d_call: TRBD1; clone_size: -; cdr3_aa: CASSLTSGGYGYTF; cdr3_nt: TGTGCCAGCAGTCTGACCTCAGGGGGCTATGGCTACACCTTC
v_call: TRBV19; j_call: TRBJ2-3; d_call: TRBD2; clone_size: -; cdr3_aa: CASSLGLAGTDTQYF; cdr3_nt: TGTGCCAGTAGTCTAGGGCTAGCGGGGACAGATACGCAGTATTTT
v_call: TRBV5-4; j_call: TRBJ1-1; d_call: -; clone_size: -; cdr3_aa: CASSFFGGNTEAFF; cdr3_nt: TGTGCCAGCAGCTTCTTCGGGGGTAATACTGAAGCTTTCTTT
v_call: TRBV15; j_call: TRBJ2-1; d_call: -; clone_size: -; cdr3_aa: CATSNRPVGDDEQFF; cdr3_nt: TGTGCCACCAGCAACCGACCAGTAGGAGACGATGAGCAGTTCTTC
v_call: TRBV9; j_call: TRBJ2-1; d_call: -; clone_size: -; cdr3_aa: CASSVAPRGGNEQFF; cdr3_nt: TGTGCCAGCAGCGTAGCTCCTCGGGGTGGAAATGAGCAGTTCTTC
v_call: TRBV7-2; j_call: TRBJ2-7; d_call: -; clone_size: -; cdr3_aa: CASSLEGGLTYEQYF; cdr3_nt: TGTGCCAGCAGCTTAGAAGGGGGGTTGACCTACGAGCAGTACTTC
v_call: TRBV28; j_call: TRBJ1-4; d_call: -; clone_size: -; cdr3_aa: CASSRSIGGNEKLFF; cdr3_nt: TGTGCCAGCAGTCGATCAATCGGGGGTAATGAAAAACTGTTTTTT
v_call: TRBV6-5; j_call: TRBJ2-1; d_call: -; clone_size: -; cdr3_aa: CASGPPYNEQFF; cdr3_nt: TGTGCCAGCGGACCCCCGTACAATGAGCAGTTCTTC
v_call: TRBV28; j_call: TRBJ1-6; d_call: -; clone_size: -; cdr3_aa: CASSPPTEGGSPLHF; cdr3_nt: TGTGCCAGCAGCCCCCCGACAGAAGGGGGTTCACCCCTCCACTTT
v_call: TRBV9; j_call: TRBJ2-1; d_call: -; clone_size: -; cdr3_aa: CASSGPGVSGNEQFF; cdr3_nt: TGTGCCAGCAGCGGCCCGGGTGTTAGCGGCAATGAGCAGTTCTTC
v_call: TRBV12-3/TRBV12-4; j_call: TRBJ1-1; d_call: -; clone_size: -; cdr3_aa: CASSFGGSTEAFF; cdr3_nt: TGTGCCAGCAGTTTCGGGGGGAGCACTGAAGCTTTCTTT
v_call: TRBV6-5; j_call: TRBJ1-2; d_call: -; clone_size: -; cdr3_aa: CASSYLPGGNYGYTF; cdr3_nt: TGTGCCAGCAGTTACCTGCCGGGGGGAAACTATGGCTACACCTTC
v_call: TRBV6-2/TRBV6-3; j_call: TRBJ1-2; d_call: -; clone_size: -; cdr3_aa: CASSYVGQPNYGYTF; cdr3_nt: TGTGCCAGCAGTTACGTCGGACAGCCTAACTATGGCTACACCTTC
v_call: TRBV4-1; j_call: TRBJ2-2; d_call: -; clone_size: -; cdr3_aa: CASSQDPGAGATGELFF; cdr3_nt: TGCGCCAGCAGCCAAGACCCAGGAGCAGGCGCCACCGGGGAGCTGTTTTTT
v_call: TRBV14; j_call: TRBJ1-6; d_call: TRBD1; clone_size: -; cdr3_aa: CASSDRDRALNSPLHF; cdr3_nt: TGTGCCAGCAGCGACCGGGACAGGGCACTTAATTCACCCCTCCACTTT
v_call: TRBV7-9; j_call: TRBJ2-1; d_call: -; clone_size: -; cdr3_aa: CASSLEGLFNEQFF; cdr3_nt: TGTGCCAGCAGCTTAGAAGGCCTCTTCAATGAGCAGTTCTTC
v_call: TRBV11-2; j_call: TRBJ1-3; d_call: -; clone_size: -; cdr3_aa: CASSLVFGAVSGNTIYF; cdr3_nt: TGTGCCAGCAGCTTAGTTTTTGGTGCAGTCTCTGGAAACACCATATATTTT
v_call: TRBV6-1; j_call: TRBJ2-1; d_call: -; clone_size: -; cdr3_aa: CASSEVGGEQFF; cdr3_nt: TGTGCCAGCAGTGAAGTAGGGGGTGAGCAGTTCTTC
v_call: TRBV28; j_call: TRBJ2-3; d_call: -; clone_size: once; cdr3_aa: CASTWRGGDTDTQYF; cdr3_nt: TGTGCCAGCACGTGGAGGGGTGGGGACACAGATACGCAGTATTTT
v_call: TRBV29-1; j_call: TRBJ2-7; d_call: TRBD1; clone_size: -; cdr3_aa: CSVGIDRGYSYEQYF; cdr3_nt: TGCAGCGTTGGGATCGACAGGGGATACTCCTACGAGCAGTACTTC
v_call: TRBV7-9; j_call: TRBJ2-3; d_call: TRBD2; clone_size: -; cdr3_aa: CASSLLAGPSTDTQYF; cdr3_nt: TGTGCCAGCAGCTTACTAGCGGGGCCCTCCACAGATACGCAGTATTTT